The 16 T cell receptor beta chains reported below all come from one sample, sequenced in a study of cytomegalovirus exposure and HLA in healthy donors. The PCR made use of 60 Vbeta and 13 Jbeta primers. Measured with immunoSEQ multiplex PCR; TCRdb has only the in-frame clones, and not every one. Of 200,000 or so clones listed, around 73% are singletons. Material: PBMCs. The source is a woman in her thirties in good health and CMV-seropositive.

V and J are TRBV19 and TRBJ2-3; TRBD2 matches 11 bases. The CDR3 covers 16 residues. With 6 bases clipped from V and 2 bases from J, the junction kept 7 bases outside the gene matches. Germline CDR1 and CDR2: LNHDA and SQIVND (reference sequence). This CDR3 reads CASRHGTSGPTDTQYF. The CDR3 DNA is TGTGCCAGTAGACACGGGACTAGCGGACCCACAGATACGCAGTATTTT.

This chain connects TRBV4-1 to TRBJ2-7, with 11 bases lining up with TRBD1. Germline CDR1 MGHRA, CDR2 YSYEKL. The CDR3 extends over 15 amino acids. Trimming at V came to 3 bases and at J to 3 bases, leaving 4 bases not matched to a gene. CDR3 coding DNA: TGCGCCAGCAGCCAGGGGGGACAGGGGGTCTACGAGCAGTACTTC. Its translation: CASSQGGQGVYEQYF.

This sequence joins TRBV6-6 and TRBJ2-3; 8 nucleotides match TRBD2. The V and J ends lost 6 bases and 3 bases, in that order; junction bases with no gene match: 5. CDR3 length: 14 amino acids. Looked up from germline, CDR1 is MNHNY and CDR2 is SVGAGI (reference sequence). CDR3 coding DNA: TGTGCCAGCAGGAGCGGGAGAGGTACAGATACGCAGTATTTT. It codes for CASRSGRGTDTQYF.

This clone showed up just once. The rearrangement links TRBV27 to TRBJ1-1; D uncertain. The CDR3 consists of 13 residues. Germline lookup yields CDR1 MNHEY and CDR2 SMNVEV (reference sequence). Between the trimmed V and J ends, which lost 6 bases and 3 bases, there was a span of 11 bases. For the CDR3, the DNA is TGTGCCAGCAGCCTAGGTCCCGACACTGAAGCTTTCTTT. The encoded protein is CASSLGPDTEAFF.

This clone was detected only once. J is TRBJ2-3 and V is TRBV9; tentative D call: TRBD2 (5 bases). The ends were cut back, 2 bases at V and 4 bases at J, with 14 bases in the middle. The CDR3 is made up of 15 amino acids. CDR1 and CDR2 (germline): SGDLS, YYNGEE. The CDR3 DNA reads as TGTGCCAGCAGCGTGGGTCGGGGTTTGGCAGATACGCAGTATTTT. It encodes CASSVGRGLADTQYF.

Of note for this clone: Other DNA sequences in the sample encode the same CDR3. The J gene is TRBJ2-3, the V gene TRBV7-9; D is possibly TRBD2 (5 bases). V gave up 5 bases and J gave up 3 bases, with 9 bases separating them. The CDR3 is made up of 13 amino acids. The germline CDR1 and CDR2 sequences are SEHNR and FQNEAQ (reference sequence). CDR3 nucleotides: TGTGCCAGCAGCCTAACGGGGACAGATACGCAGTATTTT. Amino acid sequence: CASSLTGTDTQYF.

The CDR3 loop reads CSVAPGGLETQYF. The DNA of the CDR3 is TGCAGCGTTGCCCCAGGGGGCTTGGAGACCCAGTACTTC. This chain links TRBV29-1 with TRBJ2-5; 8 bases agree with TRBD1. Trimming removed 4 bases from V and 5 bases from J; junction bases left unmatched: 6. The CDR3 runs to 13 residues. Germline CDR1 is SQVTM and CDR2 is ANQGSEA.

This clone was counted only a few times. This chain links TRBV4-1 with TRBJ2-3; D may be TRBD2 (6 bases). The V gene's germline CDR1 is MGHRA and CDR2 YSYEKL. V lost 2 bases and J lost 2, with 14 bases in between. This CDR3 contains 16 residues. CDR3 amino acids: CASSQKELAYTDTQYF. CDR3 nucleotides: TGCGCCAGCAGCCAAAAAGAACTAGCCTACACAGATACGCAGTATTTT.

The chain combines TRBV7-3 with TRBJ2-2; 10 bases agree with TRBD2. The V gene's germline CDR1 is SGHTA and CDR2 FQGTGA. The CDR3 has 16 amino acids. The ends lost 4 bases at V and 3 bases at J; junction bases unmatched: 5. CDR3 in DNA: TGTGCCAGCAGCTACTCTAGCGGGGGTCACACCGGGGAGCTGTTTTTT. This translates into CASSYSSGGHTGELFF.

The CDR3 region is CASSYSSTLGVPEAFF. CDR3 coding DNA: TGTGCCAGCAGTTACTCCTCTACCTTAGGAGTCCCTGAAGCTTTCTTT. This chain links TRBV6-5 with TRBJ1-1; no clear D gene. CDR1 is MNHEY, CDR2 SVGAGI, per germline. The CDR3 is made up of 16 amino acids. The V and J ends lost 0 bases and 6 bases respectively, with 17 bases between them.

V gene TRBV7-9 combines with J gene TRBJ2-3; 7 positions match TRBD2. Germline CDR1 and CDR2: SEHNR and FQNEAQ (reference sequence). J was trimmed by 3 bases and V by 2 bases; bases with no gene match: 11. This CDR3 spans 17 amino acids. CDR3 sequence reads: CASSLIYNSGGTDTQYF. In DNA, the CDR3 is TGTGCCAGCAGCTTAATCTACAACTCGGGGGGTACAGATACGCAGTATTTT.

The DNA for the CDR3 is TGTGCCAGCAGCTTGGCTAAGGGGATGAACACTGAAGCTTTCTTT. Encoded protein: CASSLAKGMNTEAFF. This rearrangement joins TRBV5-4 to TRBJ1-1; maybe TRBD1 (5 bases). Germline-derived CDR1 and CDR2 are SGHNT and YYREEE (reference sequence). Deletions cut 0 bases from V and 0 bases from J, with 9 bases between. CDR3 length equals 15 residues.

This clone was counted between two and nine times. V gene TRBV5-1 combines with J gene TRBJ1-1, with 8 bases matching TRBD1. This CDR3 is 13 amino acids long. Germline CDR1 is SGHRS and CDR2 is YFSETQ. J was trimmed by 5 bases and V by 5 bases; bases with no gene match: 5. The CDR3 DNA follows: TGCGCCAGCAGAGATACAGGGGGTACTGAAGCTTTCTTT. Amino acid sequence: CASRDTGGTEAFF.

The chain uses TRBV5-6 and TRBJ2-1, with 10 bases that match TRBD1. There are 14 residues in the CDR3. In germline, CDR1 is SGHDT, CDR2 YYEEEE. V lost 6 bases to trimming and J lost 9 bases; unmatched junction nucleotides: 9. CDR3 sequence: CASTRDRGRGEQFF. As DNA, the CDR3 is TGTGCCAGCACCCGGGACAGGGGACGAGGTGAGCAGTTCTTC.

This rearrangement joins TRBV5-1 to TRBJ2-2, with a tentative D call TRBD2 (5 bases). V shed 2 bases and J shed 0 bases, with 11 bases lying between them. Germline assignment: CDR1 SGHRS and CDR2 YFSETQ. The CDR3 has 16 amino acids. This CDR3 is CASSFRGPTNTGELFF. The CDR3, as DNA: TGCGCCAGCAGCTTTCGCGGGCCCACGAACACCGGGGAGCTGTTTTTT.

This chain connects TRBV30 to TRBJ2-7; 10 nucleotides match TRBD1. This CDR3 is 12 amino acids long. Germline V gene data show CDR1 as GTSNPN and CDR2 as SVGIG (reference sequence). With 6 bases clipped from V and 5 bases from J, the junction kept 4 bases outside the gene matches. The CDR3 region is CACRTGGNEQYF. CDR3 DNA: TGTGCCTGCCGGACAGGGGGGAACGAGCAGTACTTC.